This is a list of T cell receptor beta chains from one sample in a study of T cells after yellow fever vaccination. TCRdb used MiXCR to reprocess the 5' RACE reads, holding one entry per CDR3 protein. The data contain 25,000 to 30,000 distinct CDR3 sequences, roughly 6.3% of them singletons. Specimen: PBMCs, either bulk or a sorted T-cell subset (CD4+, CD8+, memory, or dextramer-sorted; not recorded which), collected on the day of the yellow fever booster vaccination. These receptors were collected from a man aged 30 to 39 who received the YFV17D yellow fever vaccine. Each CDR3 is given with its conserved first and last residue. D genes are given only for firm matches. Size is omitted from some rows. Given values are once, few, many or a class for expanded clones.

J	size	D	V	DNA	CDR3
TRBJ1-6	few	-	TRBV30	TGTGCCTGGAGGATGGGTTCACCCCTCCACTTT	CAWRMGSPLHF
TRBJ2-4	many	TRBD2	TRBV9	TGTGCCAGCAGCGCCGGACTAGCGGCAAACATTCAGTACTTC	CASSAGLAANIQYF
TRBJ2-3	many	-	TRBV20-1	TGCAGTGCTCTTGACCGCTTCGTGGGCACAGATACGCAGTATTTT	CSALDRFVGTDTQYF
TRBJ2-7	many	-	TRBV27	TGTGCCAGCAGTACCTACCCTTTTGGGCAGTACTTC	CASSTYPFGQYF
TRBJ2-1	few	-	TRBV28	TGTGCCAGCAGTTTAGGACCCCAGGACAACAATGAGCAGTTCTTC	CASSLGPQDNNEQFF
TRBJ2-5	few	-	TRBV5-1	TGCGCCAGCAGCTTGGGTGACGGCTGGACCCAGTACTTC	CASSLGDGWTQYF
TRBJ2-1	many	-	TRBV6-5	TGTGCCAGCAGTTATTCAGGCGCCGAGGCCTCCTACAATGAGCAGTTCTTC	CASSYSGAEASYNEQFF
TRBJ2-1	medium-sized	TRBD2	TRBV24-1	TGTGCCACCGCGGCTAGCGGGAGATTTCTGTTCTTC	CATAASGRFLFF
TRBJ2-2	many	TRBD1	TRBV15	TGTGCCACCAGCCCCCCCCTCGGGACAGGGGACACCGGGGAGCTGTTTTTT	CATSPPLGTGDTGELFF
TRBJ2-3	few	-	TRBV30	TGTGCCTGGAGGGCAACAGGGATTGGCACAGATACGCAGTATTTT	CAWRATGIGTDTQYF
TRBJ2-7	many	-	TRBV5-1	TGCGCCAGCAGCCCGGCCCAGGGTACCAACGAGCAGTACTTC	CASSPAQGTNEQYF
TRBJ2-7	large	TRBD2	TRBV28	TGTGCCAGCAACCCGGGGGGGTCCGGCTACGAGCAGTACTTC	CASNPGGSGYEQYF
TRBJ2-2	few	-	TRBV7-3	TGTGCCAGCAGCTTTGGGAGTGCACCCGGGGAGCTGTTTTTT	CASSFGSAPGELFF
TRBJ2-4	many	TRBD1	TRBV9	TGTGCCAGCAGCCCCCCGGGACAGGGGAGCAAAAACATTCAGTACTTC	CASSPPGQGSKNIQYF
TRBJ1-2	-	TRBD1	TRBV7-9	TGTGCCAGCAGCGCGGATTCCGGGACAGCACGCTATGGCTACACCTTC	CASSADSGTARYGYTF
TRBJ1-6	few	-	TRBV7-2	TGTGCCAGCAGCTTAGGAGGATCACCCCTCCACTTT	CASSLGGSPLHF
TRBJ2-1	many	TRBD2	TRBV7-9	TGTGCCAGCAGCTTCCTAGCGGGTGGGGAGCAGTTCTTC	CASSFLAGGEQFF
TRBJ2-1	many	-	TRBV11-2	TGTGCCAGCAGCCGAATTCCGGGATACAATGAGCAGTTCTTC	CASSRIPGYNEQFF
TRBJ2-5	many	TRBD2	TRBV7-2	TGTGCCAGCAGCTTTCTAGCGGGACAAGAGACCCAGTACTTC	CASSFLAGQETQYF
TRBJ2-5	many	TRBD1	TRBV15	TGTGCCACCAGCAGCCGGGACAGGATCGACCAAGAGACCCAGTACTTC	CATSSRDRIDQETQYF
TRBJ1-1	many	TRBD1	TRBV7-9	TGTGCCAGCACCCAGACAGGGTCGGCCACTGAAGCTTTCTTT	CASTQTGSATEAFF
TRBJ2-5	-	-	TRBV7-9	TGTGCCAGCAGCGAAGAGACCCAGTACTTC	CASSEETQYF
TRBJ2-4	-	TRBD2	TRBV20-1	TGCAGTGCTAGGCAGCGGGGGCTAGCCAAAAACATTCAGTACTTC	CSARQRGLAKNIQYF
TRBJ2-7	many	-	TRBV25-1	TGTGCCAGTCCCTACGAGCAGTACTTC	CASPYEQYF
TRBJ2-1	many	TRBD1	TRBV20-1	TGCAGTGCTAGAGATGGGGACAGGGTTAACAATGAGCAGTTCTTC	CSARDGDRVNNEQFF